The T cell receptor (beta chain) under discussion was sequenced for a study of OX40 agonist ivuxolimab in advanced cancers. Data came from immunoSEQ multiplex PCR; TCRdb stores just in-frame clones and leaves some out. Found here are over 100,000 clones, about 93% of them singletons; the top ten hold approximately 0.99%. Germline V gene lookup returns CDR1 MNHNS and CDR2 SASEGT. This CDR3 contains 13 residues. Trimming at V came to 6 bases and at J to 6 bases, leaving 4 bases not matched to a gene. Comment on this clone: This same CDR3 is encoded by further DNA sequences in the sample.

The source material was CD4+ or CD8+ T cells sorted from blood, sampled in a trial of the OX40 agonist ivuxolimab. This TCR came from an adult with an advanced solid tumor such as melanoma, head and neck, liver or kidney cancer. This chain joins TRBV6-1 and TRBJ1-2, with TRBD1 matching over 10 bases. The CDR3 loop is CASRRQGADGYTF. The CDR3 DNA reads TGTGCCAGCAGGCGACAGGGGGCGGATGGCTACACCTTC.